The subject of this entry is one T cell receptor beta chain. Its antigen remains unidentified. This sample stems from a study of OX40 agonist ivuxolimab in advanced cancers. Notes on the study in general: CD8+ T cells (on average) carried more expanded clones than CD4+ T cells. At doses 0.1 to 3.0 mg/kg, CD4+ and CD8+ clones expanded.

Sequenced by immunoSEQ multiplex PCR; TCRdb stores in-frame clones only, minus some. The table shows about 73,000 clones, with about nine tenths occurring only once. Samples of blood were obtained at baseline, on cycle 4 day 1, and on cycle 7 day 1. The sequence came from an adult with an advanced solid tumor such as melanoma, head and neck, liver or kidney cancer. Source: CD4+ or CD8+ T cells sorted from blood, taken in a trial of the OX40 agonist ivuxolimab.

The DNA of the CDR3 is TGTGCCAGCAGCAAGTCGGCACTATGGGAGACCCAGTACTTC. This translates into CASSKSALWETQYF. V usage is TRBV27 and J usage is TRBJ2-5, with D uncertain. This CDR3 comprises 14 residues. From germline, CDR1 is MNHEY and CDR2 SMNVEV (reference sequence). V lost 6 bases and J lost 5, with 16 bases in between.